This T cell receptor beta chain was sequenced during a study of cytomegalovirus exposure and HLA in healthy donors (dated by TCRdb to about 2017). The study in broad terms: An earlier analysis of several hundred of the donors reported 276 Gb of sequence data and some 120 million unique TCR beta sequences from about 180 million T cells. About 330 gigabases of sequencing data and around 80 million unique TCR sequences made up an early release that covered some 640 HLA-typed donors. Of the approximately 400 genotyped donors, approximately 80% were placed in the genetic ancestry cluster associated with self-reported Caucasian donors. The study was designed to test whether signatures of past pathogen exposure could be identified by cataloging public T cell receptors. The study profiled the T cell repertoires of about 640 subjects by immunosequencing and related them to cytomegalovirus serostatus. Besides the first cohort of under 700 subjects, a separate validation cohort made up of some 110 different subjects was used. To predict cytomegalovirus infection status, the study brought together high-throughput TCR immunosequencing, statistical association of individual TCRs with disease status, and machine learning. A later analysis re-analyzed previously published TCR beta repertoires from 500 to 700 donors and added high-resolution HLA genotyping to study TCR occurrence patterns. The later analysis used no new phenotypic data to find candidate immune exposures, relying instead on TCR beta sequences and their occurrence across donors. An earlier analysis of approximately 630 of the donors applied high-throughput TCR beta sequencing to assess whether each TCR beta V gene segment acted as functional or pseudogenic. Donor age, sex, ethnicity and CMV serostatus were collected together with the repertoire data. In a later genetic analysis, genome-wide SNP genotypes for 398 of the 666 donors were used, and that subset was treated as a discovery cohort. Every discovery cohort repertoire had been produced on one sequencing platform. HLA typing covered class I and class II loci at four-digit resolution. The number of donors typed differed by locus, with about 629-640 for A, B, C, DRB1 and DQB1, around 520 for DQA1, 600 to 610 for DPA1, and approximately 470 for DPB1. About five DR-DQ haplotypes were handled as single units for association and clustering because linkage in the cohort was strong. Among roughly 370 genotyped donors of the cohort, an average of 235,054 unique TCR beta nucleotide sequences were sequenced per donor, roughly 20% of them non-productive.

Deletion took 3 bases off V and 5 bases off J, with a span of 7 bases between the germline ends. The CDR3 has 12 amino acids, counting the end cysteine and phenylalanine. The only DNA kept is the CDR3, 36 bases in frame from the first base. Via the germline V gene, CDR1 is SGDLS and CDR2 YYNGEE. Results and caveats for the whole study, not just this receptor: A later genetic analysis reported fewer N-insertions in productive TCRs among donors in an Asian-associated ancestry cluster than the roughly 670-donor mean. When HLA alleles, especially DR and DQ, strongly co-occurred, TCR associations were difficult to assign to individual alleles. In vitro tests confirmed that a few of the cytomegalovirus-associated TCR beta chains recognize cytomegalovirus antigens. At a false discovery rate of 0.05, a later analysis linked roughly 17,000 TCR beta sequences to specific HLA alleles. Correlated functional status among segregating V segments might be attributable to linkage disequilibrium, but an unknown experimental factor could not be ruled out. Most CMV-associated TCR beta chains appeared to be HLA-restricted in a later analysis, and the HLA associations seemed to be driven largely by CMV exposure. The 87-base-pair reads could not distinguish some IMGT-functional V segments, including TRBV6-2 and TRBV6-3, so those segments were excluded. According to a later analysis, TCR association rates differed among HLA loci, with DRB1 alleles showing the most associated TCRs and HLA-C alleles showing the fewest. A later analysis reported that several top co-occurrence clusters appeared linked to parvovirus B19, influenza, CMV and Epstein-Barr virus. A total of 150 or so TCR beta chains were listed by the study as associated with cytomegalovirus. In this cohort, only TCR beta chains were sequenced, and detectable features were limited by the absence of alpha or paired-chain data. It was suggested by the authors that the approach could potentially be generalized to other disease states and immunological phenotypes. HLA typing was unavailable for some donors at each locus, so association tests used only the typed subset. CMV serostatus was the only immune exposure information available for the cohort. A further reported finding was that TCR beta sequences accurately predicted the HLA-A and HLA-B alleles for most subjects in the first cohort. Across donors, most TCR sequences were observed very rarely, whereas some public TCRs were present in many individuals. The classifier was reported to diagnose cytomegalovirus status with high specificity and sensitivity in both the original and validation cohorts. An association between a missense DCLRE1C variant and V-gene and J-gene trimming of TCR beta chains was found in a later genetic analysis and replicated in an independent cohort. Compared with equally common non-associated chains, HLA-associated TCR beta chains in a later analysis were more clonally expanded and had lower generation probabilities. Roughly uniform sequencing depth across donors was assumed in presence/absence analyses, although this assumption may not hold. A cluster of highly shared sequence variants was judged likely to be a technical artifact of the sequencing pipeline. Broadly in line with IMGT annotations, most TCR beta V segments showed up in productive rearrangements about 90% or about 30% of the time in an earlier analysis of about 500 of the donors. Because counts were too low, 15 or so rarely observed V segments, including chromosome 9 orphons, were excluded from the earlier analysis of several hundred of the donors.

The library came from the immunoSEQ multiplex PCR assay. The multiplex PCR relied on a mix of 60 forward primers for TCR Vbeta segments and 13 reverse primers for TCR Jbeta segments. Amplification of the CDR3 region of rearranged TCR beta genes was performed with a multiplex PCR assay on genomic DNA. Amplified TCR beta libraries were sequenced as 87-base-pair reads on the Illumina HiSeq System. On the study's bioinformatics: A later analysis tallied roughly 80 million unique TCR beta chains across the 666 repertoires, and some 12 million of those chains were shared by two or more donors. To remove PCR and sequencing errors, raw reads were error-corrected and collapsed into unique sequences using a nearest-neighbor algorithm that merged closely related sequences. To assign V, D and J gene segments, CDR3 sequences were aligned to IMGT reference sequences. For a sequence to be retained, a match of at least six nucleotides was required to both a V gene segment and a J gene segment. A rearrangement counted as productive if the CDR3 had no stop codons and remained in frame with V and J, and every other rearrangement counted as non-productive. CDR3 was defined according to IMGT convention as the region running from the second conserved V-encoded cysteine to the conserved J-encoded phenylalanine. Sequences without an unambiguous match to a single V gene segment were excluded from the earlier analysis of over 500 of the donors. In an earlier analysis of several hundred of the donors, V segments were called functional above 56.7% productive rearrangements and were called segregating when the between-donor standard deviation exceeded 5%. A statistical classification framework was built for diagnosing cytomegalovirus status from the catalog of TCR beta chain sequences. A later analysis assigned V and J genes by comparing TCR nucleotide sequences with IMGT/GENE-DB human TR gene sequences. A later analysis assigned CDR3 sequences and most-parsimonious VDJ recombination scenarios with the TCRdist pipeline. In a later analysis, every TCR beta chain was defined by the combination of its CDR3 amino acid sequence and its V-gene family, and reads without a unique V-gene family were dropped. As a way to deal with suspected cross-contamination and a sequencing artifact, a later analysis dropped over 550 nucleotide sequences that were highly shared and had low generation probability. For each public chain, a later analysis derived a clonal expansion index from normalized ranks of inferred template counts within each repertoire. A later analysis computed generation probabilities with a VDJ recombination model fitted to out-of-frame rearrangements, and checked the results against IGoR. A later analysis scored TCR-TCR, TCR-HLA and TCR-CMV co-occurrence with hypergeometric tests, applying a repertoire-size bias correction to TCR pairs. To estimate false discovery rates, a later analysis permuted the HLA or CMV assignments 20 times. A later analysis grouped co-occurring TCRs with DBSCAN, adding TCRdist sequence similarity when clustering within HLA-allele-positive subsets. Repertoires with fewer than 30,000 or more than 120,000 public chains were left out of co-occurrence clustering, as were a handful of repertoires with anomalous nucleotide sharing. As stored in TCRdb, this immuneACCESS dataset retains in-frame rearrangements with V and J assigned. A fraction of the clones does not appear; measured against another copy, unresolved V genes explain less than half of the discrepancy, and the remainder lacks a known reason. The DNA gave D and trimming, while V, J and clone size come from that table. This sample holds about 190,000 clones; about 77% were observed only once. Roughly 2% of the sample comes from the top ten.

In regard to this clone: Its binding antigen is unknown. Qualities for individual bases were not recorded, and no much larger clone is one base off.

In total, approximately 690 healthy bone marrow donors made up the cohort. Cohort members were all nominally healthy when sampled, although unrecorded immune exposures were likely present. The donor was CMV seropositive and was included in the group of approximately 300 seropositive cohort members. A peripheral blood sample was collected from each donor, and TCR beta sequencing was performed on peripheral blood mononuclear cells. The Qiagen DNeasy Blood Extraction Kit was used to extract genomic DNA from the blood cell samples. The chain joins TRBV9 to TRBJ2-3; TRBD2 is perhaps the D gene, given 6 matching bases. Source material: PBMCs. The origin of this receptor is a woman in her twenties or thirties in good health and CMV-seropositive. The CDR3 has the sequence CASSGLEDTQYF. Read as DNA, the sequence is TGTGCCAGCAGCGGACTAGAAGATACGCAGTATTTT. Supplemented by the reference TRBV9 and TRBJ2-3 proteins around the CDR3, the complete variable domain is DSGVTQTPKHLITATGQRVTLRCSPRSGDLSVYWYQQSLDQGLQFLIQYYNGEERAKGNILERFSAQQFPDLHSELNLSSLELGDSALYFCASSGLEDTQYFGPGTRLTVL.